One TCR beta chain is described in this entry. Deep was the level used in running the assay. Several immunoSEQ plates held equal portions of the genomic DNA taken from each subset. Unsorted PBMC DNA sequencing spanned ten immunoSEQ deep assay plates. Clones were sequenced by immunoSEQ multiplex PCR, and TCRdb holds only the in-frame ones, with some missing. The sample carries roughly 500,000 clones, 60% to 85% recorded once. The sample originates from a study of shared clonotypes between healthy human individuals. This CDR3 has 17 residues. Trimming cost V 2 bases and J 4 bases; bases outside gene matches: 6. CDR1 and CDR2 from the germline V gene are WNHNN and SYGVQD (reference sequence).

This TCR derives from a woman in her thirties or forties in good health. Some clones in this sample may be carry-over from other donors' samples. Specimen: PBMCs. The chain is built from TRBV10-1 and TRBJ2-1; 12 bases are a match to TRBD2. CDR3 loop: CASSETGLAGPYNEQFF. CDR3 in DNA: TGCGCCAGCAGTGAGACCGGACTAGCGGGACCTTACAATGAGCAGTTCTTC.